Included here is one T cell receptor (beta chain) sequence, with context. The germline gives CDR1 MNHEY, CDR2 SMNVEV (reference sequence). The CDR3 covers 14 residues. J was trimmed by 6 bases and V by 6 bases; bases with no gene match: 5. Sequenced by immunoSEQ multiplex PCR; TCRdb stores in-frame clones only, minus some. In the table there are around 430,000 clones, approximately 90% of which are singletons. These data originate in a study of blood T cell repertoires in COVID-19. This clonotype was sampled from a woman in her forties or fifties with COVID-19, enrolled during active disease. The specimen sequenced was peripheral blood. V and J are TRBV27 and TRBJ1-2; 12 bases line up with TRBD1. The CDR3 protein is CASRPGQGANGYTF. The DNA for the CDR3 is TGTGCCAGCAGGCCGGGACAGGGGGCCAATGGCTACACCTTC.